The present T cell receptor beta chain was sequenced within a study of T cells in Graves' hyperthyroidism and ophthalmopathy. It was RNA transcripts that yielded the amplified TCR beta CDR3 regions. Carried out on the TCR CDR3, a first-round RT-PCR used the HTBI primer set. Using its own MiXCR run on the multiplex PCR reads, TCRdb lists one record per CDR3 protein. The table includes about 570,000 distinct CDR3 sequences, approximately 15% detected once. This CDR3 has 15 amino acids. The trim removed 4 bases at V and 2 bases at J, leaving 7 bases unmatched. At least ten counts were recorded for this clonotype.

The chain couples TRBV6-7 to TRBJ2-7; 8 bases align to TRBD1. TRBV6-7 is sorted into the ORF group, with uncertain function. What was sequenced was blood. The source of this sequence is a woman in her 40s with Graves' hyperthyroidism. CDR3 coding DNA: TGTGCCAGCAGTTCCAACAGACAGGGGCCCTACGAGCAGTACTTC. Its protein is CASSSNRQGPYEQYF.